This record covers a single TCR beta chain. Its antigen is not known. This specimen belongs to a study of OX40 agonist ivuxolimab in advanced cancers. Study in general: A history of anti-PD-1, anti-PD-L1 or anti-CTLA-4 therapy was acceptable, and 30% to 45% had some. The study reported partial responses in three patients: one hepatocellular carcinoma, two cutaneous melanoma.

Profiling relied on immunoSEQ multiplex PCR, and the TCRdb table lists in-frame clones only, not all of them. The table lists around 50,000 clones, 60% to 80% of them singletons, with 7.9% in the top ten. Findings of the study overall: At 0.1 to 3.0 mg/kg, clonal expansion of CD4+ and CD8+ blood T cells had occurred by week 6.

Germline values: CDR1 SGHRS, CDR2 YFSETQ. Trimming shortened V by 3 bases and J by 8 bases, and 17 bases separated the two germline ends. The CDR3 sequence is 14 residues long. The source material was CD4+ or CD8+ T cells sorted from blood, sampled in a trial of the OX40 agonist ivuxolimab. The clonotype was recovered from an adult with an advanced solid tumor such as melanoma, head and neck, liver or kidney cancer. V is TRBV5-1 and J is TRBJ1-2, with D hard to call. CDR3 nucleotide sequence: TGCGCCAGCAGCTCTTCGGACGGAGGGTTGGGCTACACCTTC. Amino acid sequence: CASSSSDGGLGYTF.